Listed here are 9 T cell receptor beta chains from one sample, sequenced in a study of blood T cell repertoires in COVID-19. The data were produced by immunoSEQ multiplex PCR, yet TCRdb's version contains in-frame clones alone and is incomplete. This sample carries 300,000 or so clones, around nine tenths of them seen once, and the ten largest clones take 5.5% to 6%. Sequencing was performed on PBMCs or T cells enriched from blood (not recorded which). These TCRs come from a woman aged 25 to 39 who had recovered from COVID-19.

The rearrangement links TRBV18 to TRBJ2-5, with a weak D call TRBD1 (6 bases). This CDR3 spans 17 amino acids. V shed 6 bases and J shed 5 bases, with 25 bases lying between them. CDR1 is KGHSH, CDR2 LQKENI, per germline. This CDR3 is CASSPDKNRVGLETQYF. In DNA, the CDR3 is TGTGCCAGCTCTCCCGACAAGAACAGGGTTGGTTTGGAGACCCAGTACTTC.

This clone was detected once. This chain links TRBV6-5 with TRBJ2-2; a weak D match, TRBD1 (6 bases). V lost 6 bases and J lost 3, with 8 bases in between. This CDR3 is 13 amino acids long. Germline V gene data show CDR1 as MNHEY and CDR2 as SVGAGI. The CDR3 is CASRRQDTGELFF. Here the CDR3 DNA reads TGTGCCAGCAGAAGACAGGACACCGGGGAGCTGTTTTTT.

CDR3 DNA sequence: TGCAGCGTTGGAACTAGCGGGGGGGCCGTTTACGAGCAGTACTTC. This gives the protein CSVGTSGGAVYEQYF. The V gene is TRBV29-1, the J gene TRBJ2-7; the match to TRBD2 covers 13 bases. The CDR3 totals 15 residues. J was trimmed by 4 bases and V by 4 bases; bases with no gene match: 7. Germline V gene data show CDR1 as SQVTM and CDR2 as ANQGSEA.

This chain links TRBV19 with TRBJ1-5; D possibly corresponds to TRBD1 (5 bases). This CDR3 is 16 amino acids long. Germline values: CDR1 LNHDA, CDR2 SQIVND (reference sequence). V was cut by 10 bases and J by 2 bases, with 21 bases left in between. For the CDR3, the DNA is TGTGCCACCTCGCTTCTTATGTCGGGGGGCAATCAGCCCCAGCATTTT. Encoded protein: CATSLLMSGGNQPQHF.

The chain couples TRBV5-1 to TRBJ2-7; 7 bases fit TRBD1. Trimming cost V 0 bases and J 2 bases; bases outside gene matches: 2. This CDR3 spans 14 amino acids. Looked up from germline, CDR1 is SGHRS and CDR2 is YFSETQ. The CDR3 DNA reads as TGCGCCAGCAGCTTGGAGGGGGCAACCTACGAGCAGTACTTC. Its protein is CASSLEGATYEQYF. Full variable domain (remainder filled in from reference TRBV5-1 and TRBJ2-7): KAGVTQTPRYLIKTRGQQVTLSCSPISGHRSVSWYQQTPGQGLQFLFEYFSETQRNKGNFPGRFSGRQFSNSRSEMNVSTLELGDSALYLCASSLEGATYEQYFGPGTRLTVT.

The chain links TRBV3-1 (or the pseudogene TRBV3-2) to TRBJ1-1, with D possibly being TRBD1 (5 bases). V lost 5 bases, J lost 3 bases, and 10 bases lay in between. The length of the CDR3 is 13 residues. Germline CDR1 is LGHDT and CDR2 is YNNKEL (reference sequence). This CDR3 is CASSSGPHTEAFF. The CDR3, as DNA: TGTGCCAGCAGCTCAGGGCCCCACACTGAAGCTTTCTTT.

The chain is built from TRBV5-6 and TRBJ1-1; D uncertain. Germline V gives CDR1 SGHDT, CDR2 YYEEEE. The CDR3 has 14 residues. V lost 0 bases, J lost 2 bases, and 8 bases lay in between. The CDR3 spells CASSLAGINTEAFF. The CDR3 DNA is TGTGCCAGCAGCTTGGCGGGGATAAACACTGAAGCTTTCTTT.

The J gene is TRBJ2-6, the V gene TRBV6-1; tentatively, D is TRBD2 (6 bases). CDR3 size: 18 residues. The ends were cut back, 4 bases at V and 0 bases at J, with 16 bases in the middle. CDR1 is MNHNS, CDR2 SASEGT, per germline. The CDR3 bases are TGTGCCAGCAGTGCCCGGGGGAACCTTATCTCTGGGGCCAACGTCCTGACTTTC. It codes for CASSARGNLISGANVLTF.

The V and J genes are TRBV19 and TRBJ1-1; tentative D call: TRBD1 (5 bases). Germline CDR1 and CDR2: LNHDA and SQIVND (reference sequence). The CDR3 is made up of 12 amino acids. Between the trimmed V and J ends, which lost 7 bases and 4 bases, there was a span of 10 bases. CDR3 loop: CASMVGGTEAFF. The CDR3 DNA is TGTGCCAGTATGGTCGGGGGCACTGAAGCTTTCTTT.